The present T cell receptor (beta chain) was sequenced within a study of PD-1 blockade in classical Hodgkin lymphoma. Regarding this clone: Its antigen is not known.

Sequenced by immunoSEQ multiplex PCR; TCRdb stores in-frame clones only, minus some. The sample has about 90,000 clones, 90% seen once. Time point given: cycle 4 day 1 (C4D1), after five to seven weeks of nivolumab. Each of the patients experienced relapse following autologous stem cell transplantation, and their brentuximab vedotin exposure differed. Study-wide results and caveats: Patients starting nivolumab under 1 year after ASCT were excluded.

Material: peripheral blood mononuclear cells (PBMCs), obtained before the fourth cycle of nivolumab. This TCR came from a human donor with classical Hodgkin lymphoma.

CDR3 in amino acids: CASSLGVGYVENAFF. CDR3 DNA: TGTGCCAGCAGCTTAGGGGTAGGCTATGTAGAAAATGCTTTCTTT. V usage is TRBV7-8 and J usage is TRBJ1-1; no clear D. Trimming shortened V by 1 base and J by 11 bases, and 20 bases separated the two germline ends. This CDR3 has 15 amino acids. Germline V gene lookup returns CDR1 SGHVS and CDR2 FQNEAQ.